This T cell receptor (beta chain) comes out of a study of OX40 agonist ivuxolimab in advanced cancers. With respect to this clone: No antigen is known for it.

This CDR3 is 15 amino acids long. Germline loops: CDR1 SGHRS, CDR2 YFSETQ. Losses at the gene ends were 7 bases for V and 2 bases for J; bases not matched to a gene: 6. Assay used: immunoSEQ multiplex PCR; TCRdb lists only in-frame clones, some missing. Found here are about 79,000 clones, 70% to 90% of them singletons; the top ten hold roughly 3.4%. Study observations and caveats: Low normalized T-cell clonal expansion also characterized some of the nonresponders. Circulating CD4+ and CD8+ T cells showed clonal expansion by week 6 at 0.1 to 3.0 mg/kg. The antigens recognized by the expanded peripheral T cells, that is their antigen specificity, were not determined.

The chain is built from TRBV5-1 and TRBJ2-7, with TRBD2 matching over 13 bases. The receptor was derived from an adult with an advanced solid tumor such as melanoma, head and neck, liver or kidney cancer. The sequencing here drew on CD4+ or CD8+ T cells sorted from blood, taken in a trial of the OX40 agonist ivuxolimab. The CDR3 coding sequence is TGCGCCAGCGGACCGGGACTAGCGGGAACCTACGAGCAGTACTTC. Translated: CASGPGLAGTYEQYF.